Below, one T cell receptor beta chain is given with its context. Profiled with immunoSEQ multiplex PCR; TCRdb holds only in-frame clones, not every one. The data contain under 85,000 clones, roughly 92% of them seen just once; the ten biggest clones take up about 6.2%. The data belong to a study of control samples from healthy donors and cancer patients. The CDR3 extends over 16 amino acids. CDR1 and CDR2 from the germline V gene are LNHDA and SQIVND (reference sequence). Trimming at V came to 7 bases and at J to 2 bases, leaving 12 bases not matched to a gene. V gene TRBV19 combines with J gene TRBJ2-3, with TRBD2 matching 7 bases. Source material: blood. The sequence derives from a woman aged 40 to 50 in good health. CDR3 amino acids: CASTLFWGGNTDTQYF. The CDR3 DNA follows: TGTGCCAGTACCCTCTTTTGGGGAGGGAACACAGATACGCAGTATTTT.